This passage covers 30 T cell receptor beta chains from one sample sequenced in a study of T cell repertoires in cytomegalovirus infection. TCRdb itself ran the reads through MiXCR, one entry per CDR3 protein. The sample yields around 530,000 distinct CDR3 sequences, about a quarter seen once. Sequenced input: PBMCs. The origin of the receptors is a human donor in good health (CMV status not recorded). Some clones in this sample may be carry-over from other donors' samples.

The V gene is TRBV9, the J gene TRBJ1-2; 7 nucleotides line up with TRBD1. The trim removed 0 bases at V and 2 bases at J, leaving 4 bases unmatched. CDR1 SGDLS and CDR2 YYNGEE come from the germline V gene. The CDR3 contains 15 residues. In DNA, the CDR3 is TGTGCCAGCAGCGTAGGGGACAGCCCCAACTATGGCTACACCTTC. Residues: CASSVGDSPNYGYTF. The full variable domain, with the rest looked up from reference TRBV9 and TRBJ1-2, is DSGVTQTPKHLITATGQRVTLRCSPRSGDLSVYWYQQSLDQGLQFLIQYYNGEERAKGNILERFSAQQFPDLHSELNLSSLELGDSALYFCASSVGDSPNYGYTFGSGTRLTVV.

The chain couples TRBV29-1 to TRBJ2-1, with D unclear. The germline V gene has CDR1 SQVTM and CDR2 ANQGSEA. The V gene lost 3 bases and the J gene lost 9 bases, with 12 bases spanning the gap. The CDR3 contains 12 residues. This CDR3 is CSVESGSREQFF. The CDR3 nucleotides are TGCAGCGTTGAGTCTGGCTCTCGTGAGCAGTTCTTC.

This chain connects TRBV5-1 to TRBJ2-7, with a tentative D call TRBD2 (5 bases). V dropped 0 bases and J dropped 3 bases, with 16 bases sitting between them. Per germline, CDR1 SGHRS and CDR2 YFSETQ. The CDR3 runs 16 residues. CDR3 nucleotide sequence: TGCGCCAGCAGCTTGGACGGGGAGCCCGAACACTACGAGCAGTACGTC. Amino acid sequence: CASSLDGEPEHYEQYV.

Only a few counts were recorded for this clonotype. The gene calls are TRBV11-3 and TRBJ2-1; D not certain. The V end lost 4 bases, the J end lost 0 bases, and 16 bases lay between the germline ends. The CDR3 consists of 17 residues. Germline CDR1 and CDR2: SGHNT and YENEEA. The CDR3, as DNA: TGTGCCAGCAGCTCACCCGTAGCTCCGAGCTCCTACAATGAGCAGTTCTTC. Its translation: CASSSPVAPSSYNEQFF.

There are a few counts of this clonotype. In DNA, the CDR3 is TGTGCCACCAGCAGAGACGGCCATACGTTCGAGCAGTACTTC. Amino acid sequence: CATSRDGHTFEQYF. The chain uses TRBV15 and TRBJ2-7; D gene ambiguous. Germline V gene data show CDR1 as LNHNV and CDR2 as YYDKDF (reference sequence). V gave up 0 bases and J gave up 6 bases, with 12 bases separating them. This CDR3 is 14 amino acids long.

The CDR3 is CASSEGAGDPTDTQYF. The CDR3 nucleotides are TGCGCCAGCAGTGAGGGAGCGGGGGACCCCACAGATACGCAGTATTTT. This chain connects TRBV10-2 to TRBJ2-3; the match to TRBD2 covers 8 bases. J lost 2 bases, V lost 2 bases, and 6 bases had no gene match. Looked up from germline, CDR1 is WSHSY and CDR2 is SAAADI. The CDR3 is 16 residues long.

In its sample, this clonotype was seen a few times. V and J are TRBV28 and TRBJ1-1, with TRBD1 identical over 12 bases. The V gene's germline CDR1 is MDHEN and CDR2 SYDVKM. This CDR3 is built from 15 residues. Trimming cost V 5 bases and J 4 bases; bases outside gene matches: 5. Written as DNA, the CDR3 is TGTGCCAGCAGTGGGACAGGGGGCGCGGGCACTGAAGCTTTCTTT. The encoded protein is CASSGTGGAGTEAFF.

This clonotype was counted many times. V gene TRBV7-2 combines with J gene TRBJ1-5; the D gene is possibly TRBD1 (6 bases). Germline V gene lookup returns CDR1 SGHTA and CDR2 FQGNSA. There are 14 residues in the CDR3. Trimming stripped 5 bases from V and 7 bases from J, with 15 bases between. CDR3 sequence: CASSGEGGGQPQHF. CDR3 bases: TGTGCCAGCAGCGGCGAGGGAGGGGGGCAGCCCCAGCATTTT.

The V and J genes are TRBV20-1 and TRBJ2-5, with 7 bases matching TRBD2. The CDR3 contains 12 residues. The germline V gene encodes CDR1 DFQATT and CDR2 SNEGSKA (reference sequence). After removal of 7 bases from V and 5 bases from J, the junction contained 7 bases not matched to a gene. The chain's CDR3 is CSGGGRAETQYF. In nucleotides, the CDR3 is TGCAGTGGGGGGGGAAGAGCGGAGACCCAGTACTTC.

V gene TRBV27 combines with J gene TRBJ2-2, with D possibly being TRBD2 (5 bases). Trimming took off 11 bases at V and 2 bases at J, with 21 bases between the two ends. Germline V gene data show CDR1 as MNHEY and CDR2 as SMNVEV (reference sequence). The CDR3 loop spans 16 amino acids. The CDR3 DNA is TGTGCCGTCTCCATCCCCGGGGTAACAAACACCGGGGAGCTGTTTTTT. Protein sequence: CAVSIPGVTNTGELFF.

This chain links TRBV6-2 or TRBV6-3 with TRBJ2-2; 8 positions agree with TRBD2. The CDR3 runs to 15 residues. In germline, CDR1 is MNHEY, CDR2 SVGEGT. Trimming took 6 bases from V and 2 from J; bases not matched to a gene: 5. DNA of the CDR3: TGTGCCAGCAGCTGGGGACTAGTAAACACCGGGGAGCTGTTTTTT. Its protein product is CASSWGLVNTGELFF.

CDR3 DNA: TGTGCCAGCAGCGTAGGGGCGCCTACCTACGAGCAGTACTTC. Amino acids: CASSVGAPTYEQYF. The chain employs TRBV9 and TRBJ2-7; no definite D call. Between the trimmed V and J ends, which lost 0 bases and 2 bases, there was a span of 9 bases. This CDR3 is 14 amino acids long. Germline CDR1 and CDR2: SGDLS and YYNGEE.

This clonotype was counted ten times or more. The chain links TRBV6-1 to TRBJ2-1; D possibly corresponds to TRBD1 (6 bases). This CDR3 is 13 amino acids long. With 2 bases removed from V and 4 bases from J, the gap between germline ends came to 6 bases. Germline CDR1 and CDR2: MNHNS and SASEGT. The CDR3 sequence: CASSETGYNEQFF. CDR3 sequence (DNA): TGTGCCAGCAGTGAAACAGGGTACAATGAGCAGTTCTTC.

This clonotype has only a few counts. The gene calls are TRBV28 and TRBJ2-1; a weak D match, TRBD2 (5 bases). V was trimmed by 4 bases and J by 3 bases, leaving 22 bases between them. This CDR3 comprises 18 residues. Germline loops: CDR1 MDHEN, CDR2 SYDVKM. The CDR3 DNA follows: TGTGCCAGCAGTTCTCGCCCCGGAGGACCGTTGGGCTACAATGAGCAGTTCTTC. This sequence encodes CASSSRPGGPLGYNEQFF.

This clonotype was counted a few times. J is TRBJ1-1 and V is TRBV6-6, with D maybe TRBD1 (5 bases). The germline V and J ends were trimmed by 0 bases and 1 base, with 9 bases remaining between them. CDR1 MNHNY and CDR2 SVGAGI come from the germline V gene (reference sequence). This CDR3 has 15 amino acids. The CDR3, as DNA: TGTGCCAGCAGTTACTCGGGGCTGGGGAACACTGAAGCTTTCTTT. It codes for CASSYSGLGNTEAFF.

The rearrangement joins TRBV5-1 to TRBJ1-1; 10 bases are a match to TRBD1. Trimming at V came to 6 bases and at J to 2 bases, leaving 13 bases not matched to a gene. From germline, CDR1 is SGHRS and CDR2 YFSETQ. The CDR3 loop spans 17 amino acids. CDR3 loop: CASTTGTGAFQNTEAFF. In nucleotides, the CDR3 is TGCGCCAGCACAACCGGGACAGGGGCATTCCAAAACACTGAAGCTTTCTTT.

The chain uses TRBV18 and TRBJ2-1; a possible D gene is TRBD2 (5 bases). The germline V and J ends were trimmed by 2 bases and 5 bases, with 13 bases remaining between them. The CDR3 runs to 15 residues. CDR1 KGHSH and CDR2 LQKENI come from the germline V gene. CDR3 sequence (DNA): TGTGCCAGCTCACCATGGGTCCTGCGGGACAATGAGCAGTTCTTC. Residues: CASSPWVLRDNEQFF.

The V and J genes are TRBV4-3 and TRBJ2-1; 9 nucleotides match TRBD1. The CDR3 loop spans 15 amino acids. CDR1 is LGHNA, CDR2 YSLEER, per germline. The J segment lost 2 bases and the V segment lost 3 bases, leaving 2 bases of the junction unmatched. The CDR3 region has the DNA TGCGCCAGCAGCCAGAGGACAGGGGCCTACAATGAGCAGTTCTTC. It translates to CASSQRTGAYNEQFF.

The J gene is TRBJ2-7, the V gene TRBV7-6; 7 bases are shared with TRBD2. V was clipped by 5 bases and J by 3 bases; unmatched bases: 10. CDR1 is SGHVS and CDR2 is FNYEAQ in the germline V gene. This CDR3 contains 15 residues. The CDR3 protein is CASSTDSGPIYEQYV. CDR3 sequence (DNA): TGTGCCAGCAGCACCGATAGCGGGCCCATCTACGAGCAGTACGTC.

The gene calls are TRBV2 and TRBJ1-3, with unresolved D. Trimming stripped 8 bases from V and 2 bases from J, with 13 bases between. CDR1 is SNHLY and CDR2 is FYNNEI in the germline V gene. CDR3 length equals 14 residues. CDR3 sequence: CASPYAGTGNTIYF. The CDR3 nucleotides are TGTGCCAGCCCATACGCGGGTACTGGAAACACCATATATTTT.

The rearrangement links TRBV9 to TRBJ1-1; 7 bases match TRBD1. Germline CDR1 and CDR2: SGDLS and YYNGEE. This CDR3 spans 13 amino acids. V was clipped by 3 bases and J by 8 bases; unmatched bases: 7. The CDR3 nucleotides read TGTGCCAGCAGCGAGCCCAGGGGGGACGAAGCTTTCTTT. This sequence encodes CASSEPRGDEAFF.

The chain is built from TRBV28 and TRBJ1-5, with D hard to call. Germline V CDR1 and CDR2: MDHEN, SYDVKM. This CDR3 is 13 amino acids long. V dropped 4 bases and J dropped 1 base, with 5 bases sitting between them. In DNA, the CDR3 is TGTGCCAGCAGTTGGCAGAGCAATCAGCCCCAGCATTTT. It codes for CASSWQSNQPQHF.

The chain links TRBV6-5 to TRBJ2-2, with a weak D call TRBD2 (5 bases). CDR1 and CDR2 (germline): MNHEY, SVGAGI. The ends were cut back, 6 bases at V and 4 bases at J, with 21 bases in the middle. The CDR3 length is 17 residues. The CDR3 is CASRSHGLISGTGELFF. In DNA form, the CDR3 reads TGTGCCAGCAGATCACACGGACTGATTTCGGGCACCGGGGAGCTGTTTTTT.

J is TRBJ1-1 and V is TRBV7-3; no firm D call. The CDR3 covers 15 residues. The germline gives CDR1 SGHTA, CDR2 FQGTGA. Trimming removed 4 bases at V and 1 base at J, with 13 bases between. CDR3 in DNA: TGTGCCAGCAGCTCCCCGACCCCTTCGAACACTGAAGCTTTCTTT. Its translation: CASSSPTPSNTEAFF.

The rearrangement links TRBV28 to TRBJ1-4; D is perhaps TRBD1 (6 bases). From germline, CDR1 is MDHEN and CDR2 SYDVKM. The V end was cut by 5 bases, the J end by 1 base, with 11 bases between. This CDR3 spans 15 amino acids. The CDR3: CASSLNRVTNEKLFF. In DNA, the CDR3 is TGTGCCAGCAGTCTAAACAGGGTAACTAATGAAAAACTGTTTTTT.

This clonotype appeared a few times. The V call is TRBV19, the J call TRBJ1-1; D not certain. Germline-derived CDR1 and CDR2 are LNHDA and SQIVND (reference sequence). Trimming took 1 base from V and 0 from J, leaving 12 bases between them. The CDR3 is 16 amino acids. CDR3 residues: CASSIAGPRMNTEAFF. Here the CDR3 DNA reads TGTGCCAGTAGTATAGCAGGTCCGAGGATGAACACTGAAGCTTTCTTT.

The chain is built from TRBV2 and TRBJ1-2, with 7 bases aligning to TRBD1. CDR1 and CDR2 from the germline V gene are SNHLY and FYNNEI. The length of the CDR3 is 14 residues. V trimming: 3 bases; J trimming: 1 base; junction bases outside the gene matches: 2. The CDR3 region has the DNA TGTGCCAGCAGTGACCAGGGGGTTAACTATGGCTACACCTTC. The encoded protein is CASSDQGVNYGYTF.

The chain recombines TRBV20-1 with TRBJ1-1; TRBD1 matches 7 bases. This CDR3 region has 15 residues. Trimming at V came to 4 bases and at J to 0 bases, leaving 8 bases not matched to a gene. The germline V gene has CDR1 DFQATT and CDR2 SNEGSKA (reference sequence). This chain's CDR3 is CSANRQGQMNTEAFF. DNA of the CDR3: TGCAGTGCTAACCGACAGGGTCAGATGAACACTGAAGCTTTCTTT.

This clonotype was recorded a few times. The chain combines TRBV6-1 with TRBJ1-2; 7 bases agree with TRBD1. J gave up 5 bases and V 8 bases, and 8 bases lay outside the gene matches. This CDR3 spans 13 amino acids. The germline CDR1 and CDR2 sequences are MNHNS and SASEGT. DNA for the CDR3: TGTGCCAGCGTTAACAGGGGATTTTATGGCTACACCTTC. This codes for CASVNRGFYGYTF.

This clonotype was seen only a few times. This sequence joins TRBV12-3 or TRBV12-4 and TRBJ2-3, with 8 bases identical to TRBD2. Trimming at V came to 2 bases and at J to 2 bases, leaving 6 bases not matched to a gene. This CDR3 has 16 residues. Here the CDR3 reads CASSLRVAGPTDTQYF. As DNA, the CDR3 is TGTGCCAGCAGTTTAAGAGTAGCGGGACCCACAGATACGCAGTATTTT.